Here is one T cell receptor (beta chain) with its context. What it binds is not known. The sample is drawn from a study of post-analysis software for immune sequencing data. Study summary: Clinical courses comprised relapsing-remitting, secondary progressive and progressive-relapsing multiple sclerosis.

The V segment lost 5 bases and the J segment 15 bases; nucleotides outside the gene matches: 22. The length of the CDR3 is 18 residues. In germline, CDR1 is SGHVS, CDR2 FQNEAQ. Study-wide findings and caveats: In patients, TRBV5-6, TRBV5-1 and TRBV20-1 belonged to four or five TRBV segments found more frequently than in controls.

TCR beta cDNA libraries had unique molecular identifiers. When about 0.9 to 11 million T cells were used, they gave approximately 450,000 cDNA molecules. From the PCR reads, TCRdb called clonotypes with MiXCR, one entry per CDR3 protein. Of about half a million distinct CDR3 sequences listed, around a third were seen once; the top ten hold 5% to 6%. The chain couples TRBV7-8 to TRBJ2-4, with 13 nucleotides matching TRBD2. Sequencing used blood. This receptor was obtained from a girl aged 2 to 17 with multiple sclerosis. CDR3 region: CASSPRLAGGRNHYERYF. CDR3 coding DNA: TGTGCCAGCAGCCCTCGACTAGCGGGGGGCCGCAACCACTACGAGCGGTACTTC.